This entry lists 21 T cell receptor beta chains sequenced from one sample in a study of cytomegalovirus exposure and HLA in healthy donors. The study ran its PCR with 60 Vbeta and 13 Jbeta primers. Some clones are missing from TCRdb's copy, which holds only in-frame ones; the method was immunoSEQ multiplex PCR. Among around 130,000 clones, less than 85% were seen once, and the ten largest hold roughly 2.5%. The sequenced sample was PBMCs. These TCRs come from a man younger than 45 in good health and CMV-seronegative.

V is TRBV11-2 and J is TRBJ2-7; D gene uncertain. The CDR3 totals 15 residues. Trimming left V 5 bases short and J 2 bases short, with 16 bases between. In germline, CDR1 is SGHAT, CDR2 FQNNGV. Here the CDR3 DNA reads TGTGCCAGCAGCCACAGTCCCAGTATCACCTACGAGCAGTACTTC. Protein sequence: CASSHSPSITYEQYF.

This sequence joins TRBV25-1 and TRBJ2-3; TRBD2 matches 7 bases. This CDR3 region has 14 residues. Trimming cost V 2 bases and J 8 bases; bases outside gene matches: 7. The germline V gene encodes CDR1 MGHDK and CDR2 SYGVNS. The CDR3 reads CASSEVGSGLTQYF. The DNA for the CDR3 is TGTGCCAGCAGTGAAGTTGGTAGCGGGCTTACGCAGTATTTT. Complete variable domain (other parts from reference TRBV25-1 and TRBJ2-3): EADIYQTPRYLVIGTGKKITLECSQTMGHDKMYWYQQDPGMELHLIHYSYGVNSTEKGDLSSESTVSRIRTEHFPLTLESARPSHTSQYLCASSEVGSGLTQYFGPGTRLTVL.

This chain uses TRBV18 with TRBJ2-1; TRBD1 might be the D (6 bases). Per the germline V gene, CDR1 is KGHSH and CDR2 is LQKENI. The CDR3 extends over 15 amino acids. The V and J ends lost 1 base and 7 bases respectively, with 14 bases between them. As DNA, the CDR3 is TGTGCCAGCTCACCACGACCCGGGACACAAAATGAGCAGTTCTTC. Translation gives CASSPRPGTQNEQFF. The full variable domain, in which reference TRBV18 and TRBJ2-1 provide the parts outside the CDR3, is NAGVMQNPRHLVRRRGQEARLRCSPMKGHSHVYWYRQLPEEGLKFMVYLQKENIIDESGMPKERFSAEFPKEGPSILRIQQVVRGDSAAYFCASSPRPGTQNEQFFGPGTRLTVL.

The V and J genes are TRBV5-4 and TRBJ2-1; D is ambiguous. Trimming left V 2 bases short and J 3 bases short, with 6 bases between. The germline V gene has CDR1 SGHNT and CDR2 YYREEE (reference sequence). The CDR3 runs 13 residues. The CDR3 is CASSFDSYNEQFF. The CDR3 region has the DNA TGTGCCAGCAGCTTCGATAGCTACAATGAGCAGTTCTTC.

The rearrangement links TRBV7-9 to TRBJ2-1, with 9 nucleotides matching TRBD1. From germline, CDR1 is SEHNR and CDR2 FQNEAQ (reference sequence). Trimming took 4 bases from V and 11 from J; bases not matched to a gene: 9. The CDR3 spans 14 residues. The CDR3 nucleotides read TGTGCCAGCAGCTCCGGGACAGGGTGGGAGAAGCAGTTCTTC. It yields the protein CASSSGTGWEKQFF.

CDR3 amino acids: CASSLTGDGNTIYF. The CDR3 DNA reads TGTGCCAGCAGCTTGACAGGGGATGGAAACACCATATATTTT. This chain joins TRBV5-4 and TRBJ1-3; 7 positions agree with TRBD1. This CDR3 comprises 14 residues. V was clipped by 1 base and J by 3 bases; unmatched bases: 1. Germline-derived CDR1 and CDR2 are SGHNT and YYREEE (reference sequence).

About this clone itself: One junction end does not reproduce the germline sequence, and a read error may be involved. The chain combines TRBV7-9 with TRBJ2-3, with TRBD2 identical over 13 bases. This CDR3 is 18 amino acids long. Germline lookup yields CDR1 SEHNR and CDR2 FQNEAQ (reference sequence). CDR3 nucleotides: TGTTCCAGCAGCCCTTTTCGGACTAGCGGGAGAAGAACAGATACGCAGTATTTT. Translating gives CSSSPFRTSGRRTDTQYF.

The chain recombines TRBV6-5 with TRBJ1-1; TRBD1 aligns across 7 bases. After removal of 2 bases from V and 0 bases from J, the junction contained 3 bases not matched to a gene. This CDR3 has 15 residues. Germline V gene lookup returns CDR1 MNHEY and CDR2 SVGAGI. The CDR3 sequence is CASSYGTGVNTEAFF. The CDR3, as DNA: TGTGCCAGCAGTTACGGAACAGGGGTGAACACTGAAGCTTTCTTT.

A few counts support this clone. The chain uses TRBV18 and TRBJ1-2; D possibly corresponds to TRBD1 (5 bases). This CDR3 contains 15 residues. The germline V gene has CDR1 KGHSH and CDR2 LQKENI. The germline V and J ends were trimmed by 4 bases and 3 bases, with 15 bases remaining between them. The CDR3 spells CASSLVETGYYGYTF. The CDR3 DNA is TGTGCCAGCTCACTGGTCGAAACAGGATACTATGGCTACACCTTC.

The rearrangement links TRBV18 to TRBJ1-1; a weak D match, TRBD1 (5 bases). Trimming pared 3 bases from V and 2 bases from J, leaving 13 bases between. Per the germline V gene, CDR1 is KGHSH and CDR2 is LQKENI. CDR3 size: 15 residues. The CDR3 DNA sequence: TGTGCCAGCTCACCTCAGACGGGGGAAAACACTGAAGCTTTCTTT. It encodes CASSPQTGENTEAFF.

Concerning this clone itself: Here the CDR3 omits its conserved ending phenylalanine or tryptophan, so a read error is the likely source. The V call is TRBV5-4, the J call TRBJ2-7; TRBD1 is a possible D gene (6 bases). Per the germline V gene, CDR1 is SGHNT and CDR2 is YYREEE (reference sequence). The CDR3 is 14 residues long. Trimming took 1 base from V and 3 from J, leaving 11 bases between them. DNA for the CDR3: TGTGCCAGCAGCTTGCGGGACACACACTACGAGCAGTACCTC. Translating it yields CASSLRDTHYEQYL.

J is TRBJ2-5 and V is TRBV2; D gene unclear. The CDR3 has 11 amino acids. V was cut by 7 bases and J by 7 bases, with 10 bases left in between. The V gene's germline CDR1 is SNHLY and CDR2 FYNNEI. The CDR3, as DNA: TGTGCCAGCATGGCCCTAGGGACCCAGTACTTC. Its translation is CASMALGTQYF.

V gene TRBV7-8 combines with J gene TRBJ1-3; the D is unclear. The V gene lost 4 bases and the J gene lost 0 bases, with 10 bases spanning the gap. The CDR3 runs to 15 residues. Germline V gene sequence: CDR1 SGHVS, CDR2 FQNEAQ. The CDR3 loop reads CASSSTSVSGNTIYF. CDR3 nucleotides: TGTGCCAGCAGCTCAACTTCTGTCTCTGGAAACACCATATATTTT.

The rearrangement uses TRBV6-1 and TRBJ2-2; D might be TRBD2 (5 bases). In germline, CDR1 is MNHNS, CDR2 SASEGT. CDR3 length: 15 amino acids. Trimming took off 7 bases at V and 5 bases at J, with 17 bases between the two ends. This chain's CDR3 is CASTKGHTGTGELFF. The CDR3 DNA reads TGTGCCAGCACCAAGGGCCATACGGGGACCGGGGAGCTGTTTTTT.

This clone was counted between two and nine times. This chain joins TRBV5-4 and TRBJ1-4; D is uncertain. V was pared by 4 bases and J by 8 bases, with 9 bases between. The CDR3 is made up of 12 amino acids. Germline-derived CDR1 and CDR2 are SGHNT and YYREEE (reference sequence). The CDR3 region has the DNA TGTGCCAGCAGCGGAACGGGAGAAAAACTGTTTTTT. Its translation is CASSGTGEKLFF. The entire variable domain, with the rest obtained from reference TRBV5-4 and TRBJ1-4, is as follows: ETGVTQSPTHLIKTRGQQVTLRCSSQSGHNTVSWYQQALGQGPQFIFQYYREEENGRGNFPPRFSGLQFPNYSSELNVNALELDDSALYLCASSGTGEKLFFGSGTQLSVL.

The CDR3, as DNA: TGCGCCAGCAGCCATGGACAGCAAACCTACGAGCAGTACTTC. As protein: CASSHGQQTYEQYF. The chain combines TRBV5-1 with TRBJ2-7; tentative D call: TRBD1 (6 bases). The CDR3 extends over 14 amino acids. The V end was cut by 4 bases, the J end by 2 bases, with 13 bases between. Germline-derived CDR1 and CDR2 are SGHRS and YFSETQ.

The chain combines TRBV27 with TRBJ1-1, with TRBD1 as a possible D gene (5 bases). The CDR3 is 14 amino acids. The ends were cut back, 5 bases at V and 5 bases at J, with 15 bases in the middle. Germline V gene data show CDR1 as MNHEY and CDR2 as SMNVEV (reference sequence). CDR3 amino acids: CASSIQGGGTEAFF. The CDR3 bases are TGTGCCAGCAGTATCCAGGGTGGGGGGACTGAAGCTTTCTTT.

This chain links TRBV7-2 with TRBJ1-5; 8 bases fit TRBD1. Germline V gene lookup returns CDR1 SGHTA and CDR2 FQGNSA. V trimming: 0 bases; J trimming: 9 bases; junction bases outside the gene matches: 10. The length of the CDR3 is 16 residues. The CDR3 region is CASSLASGQGASPQHF. The CDR3, as DNA: TGTGCCAGCAGCTTAGCATCAGGCCAGGGGGCCTCGCCCCAGCATTTT. Together with reference TRBV7-2 and TRBJ1-5, the CDR3 gives the full variable domain: GAGVSQSPSNKVTEKGKDVELRCDPISGHTALYWYRQSLGQGLEFLIYFQGNSAPDKSGLPSDRFSAERTGGSVSTLTIQRTQQEDSAVYLCASSLASGQGASPQHFGDGTRLSIL.

The rearrangement joins TRBV28 to TRBJ2-3; maybe TRBD2 (6 bases). V was cut by 9 bases and J by 0 bases, with 13 bases left in between. The CDR3 is 14 amino acids. The V gene's germline CDR1 is MDHEN and CDR2 SYDVKM. The DNA of the CDR3 is TGTGCCAGTCGGCCCGGGAGTAGCACAGATACGCAGTATTTT. Translation: CASRPGSSTDTQYF. The variable domain in full, completed from reference TRBV28 and TRBJ2-3, reads DVKVTQSSRYLVKRTGEKVFLECVQDMDHENMFWYRQDPGLGLRLIYFSYDVKMKEKGDIPEGYSVSREKKERFSLILESASTNQTSMYLCASRPGSSTDTQYFGPGTRLTVL.

The chain carries TRBV9 and TRBJ2-5, with 7 positions matching TRBD2. Germline V gene lookup returns CDR1 SGDLS and CDR2 YYNGEE. V lost 2 bases to trimming and J lost 5 bases; unmatched junction nucleotides: 12. The CDR3 spans 16 residues. CDR3: CASSVGGSSGWETQYF. The CDR3 DNA reads TGTGCCAGCAGCGTCGGCGGGAGCTCTGGGTGGGAGACCCAGTACTTC. The whole variable domain, remainder taken from reference TRBV9 and TRBJ2-5, is DSGVTQTPKHLITATGQRVTLRCSPRSGDLSVYWYQQSLDQGLQFLIQYYNGEERAKGNILERFSAQQFPDLHSELNLSSLELGDSALYFCASSVGGSSGWETQYFGPGTRLLVL.

The rearrangement links TRBV18 to TRBJ2-7; TRBD2 matches 10 bases. Germline trimming cut 2 bases from V and 3 bases from J; bases unmatched to any gene: 7. This CDR3 spans 16 amino acids. CDR1 KGHSH and CDR2 LQKENI come from the germline V gene. The CDR3 DNA follows: TGTGCCAGCTCACCAACCCTAGCGGGAGAGCTCTACGAGCAGTACTTC. This translates into CASSPTLAGELYEQYF.